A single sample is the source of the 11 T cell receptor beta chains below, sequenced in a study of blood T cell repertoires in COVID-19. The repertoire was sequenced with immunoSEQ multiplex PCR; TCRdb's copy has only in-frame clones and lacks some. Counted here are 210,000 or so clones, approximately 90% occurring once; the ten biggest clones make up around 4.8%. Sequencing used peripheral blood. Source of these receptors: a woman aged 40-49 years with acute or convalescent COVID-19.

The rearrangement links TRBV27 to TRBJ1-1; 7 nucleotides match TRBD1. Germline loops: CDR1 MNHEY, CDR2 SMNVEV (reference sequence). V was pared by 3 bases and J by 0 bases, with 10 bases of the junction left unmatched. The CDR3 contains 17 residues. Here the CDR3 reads CASSFVGTAQMNTEAFF. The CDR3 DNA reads TGTGCCAGCAGTTTTGTTGGGACAGCCCAAATGAACACTGAAGCTTTCTTT.

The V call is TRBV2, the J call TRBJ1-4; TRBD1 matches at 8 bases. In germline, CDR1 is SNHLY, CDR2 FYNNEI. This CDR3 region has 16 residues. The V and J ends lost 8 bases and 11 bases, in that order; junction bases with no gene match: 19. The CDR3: CASGGPTGGVIVKLFF. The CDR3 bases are TGTGCCAGCGGGGGTCCAACAGGGGGAGTGATTGTTAAACTGTTTTTT.

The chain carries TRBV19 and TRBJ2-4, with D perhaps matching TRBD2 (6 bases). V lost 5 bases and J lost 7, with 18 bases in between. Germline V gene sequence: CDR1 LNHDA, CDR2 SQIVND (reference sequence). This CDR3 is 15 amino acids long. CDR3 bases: TGTGCCAGTAGTCCCGGGTGGCAGGGAGGCAACATTCAGTACTTC. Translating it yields CASSPGWQGGNIQYF.

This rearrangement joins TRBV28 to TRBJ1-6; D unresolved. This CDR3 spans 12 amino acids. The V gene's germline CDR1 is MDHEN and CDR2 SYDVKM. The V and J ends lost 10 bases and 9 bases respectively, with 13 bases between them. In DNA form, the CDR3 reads TGTGCCACCAGGCGGGCAGGTTCACCCCTCCACTTT. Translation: CATRRAGSPLHF.

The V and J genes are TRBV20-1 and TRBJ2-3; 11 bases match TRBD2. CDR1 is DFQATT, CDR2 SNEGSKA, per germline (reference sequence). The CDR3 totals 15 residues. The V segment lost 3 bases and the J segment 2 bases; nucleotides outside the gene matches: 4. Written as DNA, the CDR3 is TGCAGTGCTAGTACTAGCGGGGGCTACACAGATACGCAGTATTTT. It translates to CSASTSGGYTDTQYF.

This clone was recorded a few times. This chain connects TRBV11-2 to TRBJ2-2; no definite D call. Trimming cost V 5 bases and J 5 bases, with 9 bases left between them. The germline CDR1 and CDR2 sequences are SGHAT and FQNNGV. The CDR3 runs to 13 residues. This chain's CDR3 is CASSKPVTGELFF. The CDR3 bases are TGTGCCAGCAGCAAGCCCGTAACCGGGGAGCTGTTTTTT. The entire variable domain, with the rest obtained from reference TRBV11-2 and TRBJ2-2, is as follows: EAGVAQSPRYKIIEKRQSVAFWCNPISGHATLYWYQQILGQGPKLLIQFQNNGVVDDSQLPKDRFSAERLKGVDSTLKIQPAKLEDSAVYLCASSKPVTGELFFGEGSRLTVL.

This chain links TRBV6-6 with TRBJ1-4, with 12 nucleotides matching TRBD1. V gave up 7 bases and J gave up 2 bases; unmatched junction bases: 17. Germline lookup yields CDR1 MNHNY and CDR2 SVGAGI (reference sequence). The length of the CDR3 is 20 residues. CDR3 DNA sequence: TGTGCCAGCATTCGATGGGACAGGGGGCTGGGAAGGAGGACTAATGAAAAACTGTTTTTT. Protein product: CASIRWDRGLGRRTNEKLFF.

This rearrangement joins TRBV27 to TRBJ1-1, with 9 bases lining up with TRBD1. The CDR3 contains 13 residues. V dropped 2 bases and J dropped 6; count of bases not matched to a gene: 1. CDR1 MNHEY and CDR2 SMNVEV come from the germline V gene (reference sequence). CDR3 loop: CASSLGTGSEAFF. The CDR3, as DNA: TGTGCCAGCAGTTTAGGGACAGGGTCTGAAGCTTTCTTT.

As DNA, the CDR3 is TGTGCCATCCCCCCAGGAAGAATCAAGAGCTCCTACGAGCAGTACGTC. Protein product: CAIPPGRIKSSYEQYV. The rearrangement links TRBV10-3 to TRBJ2-7, with D hard to call. Germline V CDR1 and CDR2: ENHRY, SYGVKD. V lost 8 bases, J lost 0 bases, and 20 bases lay in between. The CDR3 has 16 residues.

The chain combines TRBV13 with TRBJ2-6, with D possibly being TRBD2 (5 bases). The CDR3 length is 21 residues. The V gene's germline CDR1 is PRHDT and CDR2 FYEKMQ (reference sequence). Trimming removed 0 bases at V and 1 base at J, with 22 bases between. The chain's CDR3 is CASSLGRTERVSDSGANVLTF. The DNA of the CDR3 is TGTGCCAGCAGCTTAGGGCGGACGGAGAGGGTTTCTGATTCTGGGGCCAACGTCCTGACTTTC.

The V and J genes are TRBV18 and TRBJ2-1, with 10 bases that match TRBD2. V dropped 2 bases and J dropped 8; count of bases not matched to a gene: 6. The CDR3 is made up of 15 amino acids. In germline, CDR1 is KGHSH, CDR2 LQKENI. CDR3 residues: CASSPSSGGNDEQFF. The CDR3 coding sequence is TGTGCCAGCTCACCAAGTAGCGGGGGGAACGATGAGCAGTTCTTC.